A single sample is the source of the 17 T cell receptor beta chains below, sequenced in a study of CXCR3-negative and CXCR3-positive naive CD8 T cells. The TRB cDNA libraries were prepared by 5' RACE with UMI labels. TCRdb re-called the 5' RACE reads and shows each CDR3 protein once, DNA omitted. Its clone listing holds about 120,000 distinct CDR3 sequences. What these receptors recognize is not known. Notes on the study in general: The TRB CDR3s that CXCR3-positive naive cells carried were more hydrophobic than those of CXCR3-negative naive cells.

The sample was naive CXCR3+ CD8+ T cells from blood. The sample's subset: CD45RO-CCR7+CD27+CD95- naive CD8+ T cells expressing CXCR3 (TNR3+). These receptors were collected from a human donor in good health. Some clones in this sample may be carry-over from other donors' samples.

The rearrangement links TRBV28 to TRBJ2-2; the TCRdb call, TRBD2, lacks DNA for checking. The CDR3 sequence is 15 residues long. In germline, CDR1 is MDHEN, CDR2 SYDVKM. Here the CDR3 reads CASSWAFINTGELFF. Looking up the rest from reference TRBV28 and TRBJ2-2 gives the full variable domain: DVKVTQSSRYLVKRTGEKVFLECVQDMDHENMFWYRQDPGLGLRLIYFSYDVKMKEKGDIPEGYSVSREKKERFSLILESASTNQTSMYLCASSWAFINTGELFFGEGSRLTVL.

The genes are TRBV11-3 and TRBJ2-3; the TRBD2 assignment by TCRdb is unverifiable without DNA. Germline loops: CDR1 SGHNT, CDR2 YENEEA. The CDR3 totals 14 residues. This CDR3 is CASSPGTFPDTQYF. The full variable domain, in which reference TRBV11-3 and TRBJ2-3 provide the parts outside the CDR3, is EAGVVQSPRYKIIEKKQPVAFWCNPISGHNTLYWYLQNLGQGPELLIRYENEEAVDDSQLPKDRFSAERLKGVDSTLKIQPAELGDSAVYLCASSPGTFPDTQYFGPGTRLTVL.

The chain uses TRBV4-1 and TRBJ2-7; TCRdb names TRBD2, which stays unverified in the absence of DNA. In germline, CDR1 is MGHRA, CDR2 YSYEKL. The CDR3 has 15 residues. The CDR3: CASSPGASGSYEQYF.

The chain links TRBV29-1 to TRBJ2-1; TCRdb returns TRBD2, unconfirmable since there is no DNA. CDR1 SQVTM and CDR2 ANQGSEA come from the germline V gene. This CDR3 contains 19 residues. CDR3 sequence reads: CSVDQLRDMGLAVDNEQFF.

The genes are TRBV6-2 or TRBV6-3 and TRBJ1-2; TCRdb's D call of TRBD1 is untestable without DNA. The CDR3 loop spans 15 amino acids. The germline V gene has CDR1 MNHEY and CDR2 SVGEGT. CDR3 in amino acids: CASSTFGGEEDGYTF.

The J gene is TRBJ2-7, the V gene TRBV7-3. Germline V gene data show CDR1 as SGHTA and CDR2 as FQGTGA. The CDR3 contains 11 residues. This CDR3 is CASSLGMEQYF.

The V gene is TRBV28, the J gene TRBJ1-5; TCRdb's D call, TRBD1, is unchecked because there is no DNA. CDR1 MDHEN and CDR2 SYDVKM come from the germline V gene. This CDR3 region has 16 residues. This CDR3 is CASRKGQGLSNQPQHF.

The chain joins TRBV18 to TRBJ2-2; TCRdb proposes TRBD1, but this gene call is untestable without DNA. This CDR3 is built from 17 residues. Per the germline V gene, CDR1 is KGHSH and CDR2 is LQKENI. CDR3 loop: CASSPGDDRANTGELFF.

CDR3 loop: CASLDSGGPPNEQFF. The J gene is TRBJ2-1, the V gene TRBV7-9; TCRdb's D gene call, TRBD2, goes unchecked for lack of DNA. CDR3 size: 15 residues. Germline V gene data show CDR1 as SEHNR and CDR2 as FQNEAQ (reference sequence).

The chain employs TRBV24-1 and TRBJ2-5; TCRdb outputs TRBD1, but without DNA this stays unchecked. This CDR3 is built from 14 residues. CDR1 and CDR2 from the germline V gene are KGHDR and SFDVKD. The CDR3: CATSEGSAPQTQYF.

This chain uses TRBV4-1 with TRBJ2-7; with no DNA, the TCRdb D assignment of TRBD2 cannot be verified. The CDR3 loop spans 15 amino acids. Germline CDR1 is MGHRA and CDR2 is YSYEKL. The CDR3 protein is CASSQDRTSGSQQYF.

This rearrangement joins TRBV4-1 to TRBJ2-3; no DNA is available, so the TRBD1 call from TCRdb remains unchecked. Germline-derived CDR1 and CDR2 are MGHRA and YSYEKL. The CDR3 totals 15 residues. CDR3 amino acids: CASSPGTTSTDTQYF.

The chain joins TRBV7-7 to TRBJ2-1. The CDR3 runs to 14 residues. CDR1 and CDR2 (germline): SSHAT, FNYEAQ (reference sequence). The CDR3 protein is CASSLATNYNEQFF.

The rearrangement uses TRBV28 and TRBJ2-4; the TCRdb D gene call, TRBD1, has no DNA to confirm it. The CDR3 is 15 amino acids. Germline CDR1 and CDR2: MDHEN and SYDVKM. The CDR3 region is CASSRLQGAGDIQYF.

This chain joins TRBV15 and TRBJ1-6. This CDR3 region has 16 residues. The germline CDR1 and CDR2 sequences are LNHNV and YYDKDF (reference sequence). This chain's CDR3 is CATSRDDSSYNSPLHF.

The chain has TRBV11-2 and TRBJ2-1; as DNA is missing, the TRBD2 call by TCRdb cannot be tested. Per germline, CDR1 SGHAT and CDR2 FQNNGV. The CDR3 consists of 14 residues. The CDR3: CASSLTGTVNEQFF.

The V and J genes are TRBV20-1 and TRBJ2-3; TCRdb's D call, TRBD2, is unchecked because there is no DNA. The CDR3 is 16 residues long. Germline V gene sequence: CDR1 DFQATT, CDR2 SNEGSKA (reference sequence). The CDR3 is CSARDWTSGSADTQYF.